These 14 T cell receptor beta chains share one sample of origin, sequenced in a study of siplizumab effects on memory and regulatory T cells (dated by TCRdb to about 2019). Cells in the mixed lymphocyte reaction were cultured together at 37 degrees C for about 6 days. Library method: the immunoSEQ multiplex PCR assay. TCRdb mirrors the immuneACCESS table, restricted to in-frame sequences. Some clones are absent from its copies; in checked studies, under half trace to an unresolved V gene, and the reason for the others is unknown. This sample gives approximately 20,000 clones in total; 46% of them show up just once. Roughly 5.3% of the sample is held by the ten biggest clonotypes. For these receptors, no antigen is known. The sequenced sample consisted of CFSE-low (dividing) CD4+ T cells sorted from an allogeneic mixed lymphocyte reaction. Source of these receptors: a human donor in good health; the cells came from an allogeneic mixed lymphocyte reaction.

The DNA of the CDR3 is TGTGCCAGCAGGTTAGACCCAGCTAGCACAGATACGCAGTATTTT. This encodes CASRLDPASTDTQYF. The rearrangement links TRBV6-5 to TRBJ2-3; D unclear. V gave up 6 bases and J gave up 0 bases, with 13 bases separating them. CDR3 length: 15 amino acids. CDR1 and CDR2 from the germline V gene are MNHEY and SVGAGI.

The chain links TRBV6-6 to TRBJ1-2, with D perhaps TRBD1 (6 bases). The CDR3 covers 12 residues. Germline V gene sequence: CDR1 MNHNY, CDR2 SVGAGI (reference sequence). V shed 6 bases and J shed 7 bases, with 12 bases lying between them. DNA for the CDR3: TGTGCCAGCAGATACAGGGAAGGTGGCTACACCTTC. This sequence encodes CASRYREGGYTF.

The chain couples TRBV2 to TRBJ2-5; 9 bases match TRBD2. The CDR3 extends over 14 amino acids. Germline lookup yields CDR1 SNHLY and CDR2 FYNNEI. The trim removed 6 bases at V and 1 base at J, leaving 3 bases unmatched. Here the CDR3 DNA reads TGTGCCAGCAGCCTGACTAGCGGCCAAGAGACCCAGTACTTC. Translating gives CASSLTSGQETQYF.

The CDR3 DNA is TGCAGCGTTGAAACCCGGAGGGGTAGGAGCAATCAGCCCCAGCATTTT. Translation: CSVETRRGRSNQPQHF. V is TRBV29-1 and J is TRBJ1-5; a possible D gene is TRBD1 (5 bases). V was cut by 2 bases and J by 1 base, with 15 bases left in between. The CDR3 is made up of 16 amino acids. CDR1 and CDR2 (germline): SQVTM, ANQGSEA.

The rearrangement uses TRBV5-4 and TRBJ2-7, with 12 bases lining up with TRBD2. Per germline, CDR1 SGHNT and CDR2 YYREEE (reference sequence). V lost 4 bases, J lost 2 bases, and 13 bases stayed unmatched. The CDR3 runs to 18 residues. The chain's CDR3 is CASSQDFPSGGGTYEQYF. As DNA, the CDR3 is TGTGCCAGCAGCCAAGATTTCCCTAGCGGGGGGGGTACCTACGAGCAGTACTTC.

The chain is built from TRBV6-6 and TRBJ2-3; D is unresolved. This CDR3 has 12 residues. From germline, CDR1 is MNHNY and CDR2 SVGAGI (reference sequence). Trimming took off 6 bases at V and 4 bases at J, with 8 bases between the two ends. The CDR3 nucleotides are TGTGCCAGCAGCCCCGAATCAGATACGCAGTATTTT. This sequence encodes CASSPESDTQYF.

This chain connects TRBV2 to TRBJ1-5, with no clear D. Germline values: CDR1 SNHLY, CDR2 FYNNEI. V lost 4 bases, J lost 10 bases, and 11 bases lay in between. CDR3 length: 12 residues. CDR3 nucleotide sequence: TGTGCCAGCAGTGGCAGTATGGGACCCCAGCATTTT. It codes for CASSGSMGPQHF.

CDR3: CASSLRANYGYTF. The CDR3 bases are TGTGCCAGCAGTTTGAGGGCTAACTATGGCTACACCTTC. The chain is built from TRBV28 and TRBJ1-2; D gene uncertain. CDR1 is MDHEN, CDR2 SYDVKM, per germline. There are 13 residues in the CDR3. V shed 3 bases and J shed 0 bases, with 5 bases lying between them.

This clone is judged medium-sized (0.01 to 0.1%). This rearrangement joins TRBV4-1 to TRBJ2-5; possibly TRBD1 or TRBD2 for D (5 bases each). V was cut by 0 bases and J by 4 bases, with 6 bases left in between. The CDR3 spans 13 residues. Germline lookup yields CDR1 MGHRA and CDR2 YSYEKL. DNA for the CDR3: TGCGCCAGCAGCCAAGATGGGGGAGAGACCCAGTACTTC. Its translation: CASSQDGGETQYF.

About this clone: With a far larger clone one base away, a read error is the likely cause. The chain carries TRBV7-9 and TRBJ1-6; 11 bases line up with TRBD1. The CDR3 extends over 17 amino acids. The J segment lost 6 bases and the V segment lost 1 base, leaving 5 bases of the junction unmatched. Germline loops: CDR1 SEHNR, CDR2 FQNEAQ (reference sequence). The CDR3 sequence is CASSLGTGGGGNSPLHF. CDR3 DNA sequence: TGTGCCAGCAGCTTAGGGACAGGGGGCGGGGGTAATTCACCCCTCCACTTT.

The chain joins TRBV10-3 to TRBJ2-1; D call uncertain. CDR1 is ENHRY, CDR2 SYGVKD, per germline. The CDR3 is 12 residues long. The V end lost 3 bases, the J end lost 6 bases, and 6 bases lay between the germline ends. The CDR3 reads CAISERSNEQFF. CDR3 sequence (DNA): TGTGCCATCAGTGAAAGGAGCAATGAGCAGTTCTTC.

The chain has TRBV5-1 and TRBJ2-5; 12 nucleotides match TRBD2. The CDR3 totals 17 residues. Germline V CDR1 and CDR2: SGHRS, YFSETQ. The V gene end was trimmed by 1 base and the J gene end by 5 bases; junction bases not matched to a gene: 9. The CDR3: CASSLLASGGAKETQYF. CDR3 bases: TGCGCCAGCAGCTTGTTGGCTAGCGGGGGGGCTAAGGAGACCCAGTACTTC.

This clone appeared a few times. This rearrangement joins TRBV5-1 to TRBJ2-1, with a tentative D call TRBD2 (7 bases). The length of the CDR3 is 16 residues. Germline values: CDR1 SGHRS, CDR2 YFSETQ. V was cut by 1 base and J by 0 bases, with 11 bases left in between. In DNA, the CDR3 is TGCGCCAGCAGCTTGATCGCGGGGGCCTCCTACAATGAGCAGTTCTTC. Translation: CASSLIAGASYNEQFF.

A note on this clone: The germline gene is not matched at one end of the junction; a read error may be the cause. This CDR3 is also generated by other DNA sequences in the sample. This chain links TRBV28 with TRBJ1-2; 7 positions match TRBD1. The CDR3 is 13 residues long. Germline-derived CDR1 and CDR2 are MDHEN and SYDVKM. The CDR3 DNA reads TGCGCCAGCAGTACAGGGGCCCTCTATGGCTACACCTTC. Encoded protein: CASSTGALYGYTF.